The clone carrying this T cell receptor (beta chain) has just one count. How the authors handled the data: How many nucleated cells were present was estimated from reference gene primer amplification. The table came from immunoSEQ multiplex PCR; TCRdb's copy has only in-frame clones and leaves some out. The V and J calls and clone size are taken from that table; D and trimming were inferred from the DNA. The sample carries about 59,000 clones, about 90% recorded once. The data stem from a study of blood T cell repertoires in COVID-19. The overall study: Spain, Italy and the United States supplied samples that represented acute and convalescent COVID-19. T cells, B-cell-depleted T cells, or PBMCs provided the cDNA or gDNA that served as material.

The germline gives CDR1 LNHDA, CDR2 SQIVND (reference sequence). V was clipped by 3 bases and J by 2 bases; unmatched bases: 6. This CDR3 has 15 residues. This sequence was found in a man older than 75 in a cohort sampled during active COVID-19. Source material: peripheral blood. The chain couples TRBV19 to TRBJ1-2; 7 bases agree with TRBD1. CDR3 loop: CASSIPGTENYGYTF. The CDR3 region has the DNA TGTGCCAGTAGTATCCCCGGGACAGAGAACTATGGCTACACCTTC.